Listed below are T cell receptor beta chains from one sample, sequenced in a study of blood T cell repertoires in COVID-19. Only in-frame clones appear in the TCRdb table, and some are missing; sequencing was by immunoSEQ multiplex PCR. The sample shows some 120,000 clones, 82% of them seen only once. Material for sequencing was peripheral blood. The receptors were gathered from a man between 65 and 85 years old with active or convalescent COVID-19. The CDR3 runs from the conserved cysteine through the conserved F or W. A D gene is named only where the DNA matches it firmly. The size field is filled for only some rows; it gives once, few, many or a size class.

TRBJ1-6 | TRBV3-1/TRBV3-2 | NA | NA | CASSPLGASSYNSPLHF | TGTGCCAGCAGCCCCCTGGGCGCGAGCTCCTATAATTCACCCCTCCACTTT
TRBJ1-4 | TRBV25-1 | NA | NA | CASKRSGTDNEKLFF | TGTGCCAGCAAGCGCAGCGGGACGGACAATGAAAAACTGTTTTTT
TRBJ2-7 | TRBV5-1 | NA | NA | CASSPFPDSYEQYF | TGCGCCAGCAGCCCCTTTCCGGACAGCTACGAGCAGTACTTC
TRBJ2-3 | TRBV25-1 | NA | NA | CASSELDTRTDTQYF | TGTGCCAGCAGTGAATTGGACACTCGCACAGATACGCAGTATTTT
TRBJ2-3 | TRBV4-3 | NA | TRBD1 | CASSQQYTGGAVEDTQYF | TGCGCCAGCAGCCAACAATATACAGGGGGCGCGGTAGAAGATACGCAGTATTTT
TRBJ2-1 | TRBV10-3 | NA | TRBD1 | CAISSDRGNEQFF | TGTGCCATCAGTTCGGACAGGGGCAATGAGCAGTTCTTC
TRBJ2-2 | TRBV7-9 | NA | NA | CASSLAGGASSGELFF | TGTGCCAGCAGCTTAGCTGGGGGCGCTTCTTCCGGGGAGCTGTTTTTT
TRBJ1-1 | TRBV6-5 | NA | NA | CASSRYPDSRAFF | TGTGCCAGCAGCAGATACCCGGACAGTAGAGCTTTCTTT
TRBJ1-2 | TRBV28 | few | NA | CASSSILGAGGAYGYTF | TGTGCCAGCAGTTCAATACTGGGGGCAGGTGGGGCCTATGGCTACACCTTC
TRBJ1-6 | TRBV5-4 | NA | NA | CASSFWEGNSPLHF | TGTGCCAGCAGCTTTTGGGAGGGTAATTCACCCCTCCACTTT